This T cell receptor (beta chain) was sequenced during a study of T cell responses to AZD1222 COVID-19 vaccine. Using immunoSEQ multiplex PCR, the repertoire was profiled, and TCRdb retains in-frame clones only, with some absent. There are 70,000 to 95,000 clones in the sample; about 90% occur only once, and 9.5% to 13% lies in the top ten. This clone occurred once. V lost 5 bases, J lost 4 bases, and 3 bases stayed unmatched. The CDR3 runs 13 residues. The germline V gene has CDR1 WSHSY and CDR2 SAAADI. The sequence derives from an adult who received the AZD1222 COVID-19 vaccine. Source: peripheral blood, taken 28 days after the second AZD1222 dose. The chain joins TRBV10-2 to TRBJ2-7, with TRBD1 identical over 9 bases. CDR3 in amino acids: CASSRTGEYEQYF. The CDR3 nucleotides are TGCGCCAGCAGTCGGACAGGGGAGTACGAGCAGTACTTC.